This TCR beta chain is from a study of blood T cells in healthy people across ages. This CDR3 is 15 amino acids long. The V end lost 5 bases, the J end lost 0 bases, and 10 bases lay between the germline ends. Germline values: CDR1 MNHEY, CDR2 SVGAGI. The authors ran a second PCR of about 7 to 11 cycles using a sample-barcoded 5' primer and a J-beta primer mix. Each CDR3 protein gets one entry after TCRdb re-called the 5' RACE reads with MiXCR. The table lists over a million distinct CDR3 sequences, around 39% of them singletons. Caucasian individuals from Russia who were healthy and aged 6 to 90 acted as donors. The extraction recovered at least 5.5 micrograms of total RNA per sample.

The clonotype originates from a woman between 18 and 29 years old in good health. The J gene is TRBJ1-4, the V gene TRBV6-5; D is undetermined. The material sequenced was blood. The CDR3 region has the DNA TGTGCCAGCAGTATCGACGGCGCAACTAATGAAAAACTGTTTTTT. Encoded protein: CASSIDGATNEKLFF.